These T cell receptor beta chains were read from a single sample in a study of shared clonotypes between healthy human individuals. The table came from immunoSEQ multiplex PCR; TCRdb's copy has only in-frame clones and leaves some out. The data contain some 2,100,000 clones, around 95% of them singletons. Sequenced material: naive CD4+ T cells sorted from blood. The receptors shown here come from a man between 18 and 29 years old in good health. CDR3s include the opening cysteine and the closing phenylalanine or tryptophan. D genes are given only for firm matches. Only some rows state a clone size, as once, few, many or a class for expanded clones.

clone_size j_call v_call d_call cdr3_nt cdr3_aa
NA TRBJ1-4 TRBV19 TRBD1 TGTGCCAGTAGTATATACAGGGGAGAAAAACTGTTTTTT CASSIYRGEKLFF
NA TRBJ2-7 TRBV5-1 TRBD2 TGCGCCAGCAGCCCTCCGACCGGGACTAGCGGGGCAAAGACCTACGAGCAGTACTTC CASSPPTGTSGAKTYEQYF
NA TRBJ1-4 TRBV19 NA TGTGCCAGTAGTATACGTGAAAAACTGTTTTTT CASSIREKLFF
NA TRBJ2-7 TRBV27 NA TGTGCCAGCAGCATTACAGTGAATCACGAGCAGTACTTC CASSITVNHEQYF
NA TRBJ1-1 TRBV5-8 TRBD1 TGTGCCAGCAGCCCCGGACAGGGAGCGCCTTTCTTT CASSPGQGAPFF
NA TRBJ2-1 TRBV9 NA TGTGCCAGCAGCGTCCAGACAGGTTCCTACAATGAGCAGTTCTTC CASSVQTGSYNEQFF
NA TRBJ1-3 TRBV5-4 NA TGTGCCAGCAGCACCCCAGGGGTCTCTGGAAACACCATATATTTT CASSTPGVSGNTIYF
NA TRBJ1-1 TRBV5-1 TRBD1 TGCGCCAGCAGCAGGGACAGGTACAACACTGAAGCTTTCTTT CASSRDRYNTEAFF
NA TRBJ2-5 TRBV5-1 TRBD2 TGCGCCAGCAGCTTGGTAGCGGGGGGTCCCCAAGAGACCCAGTACTTC CASSLVAGGPQETQYF
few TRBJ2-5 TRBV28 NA TGTGCCAGCAGCTACTCCGGGACAGAGACCCAGTACTTC CASSYSGTETQYF
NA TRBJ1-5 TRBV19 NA TGTGCCAGTACAGGACAGTCCGTGAGCAATCAGCCCCAGCATTTT CASTGQSVSNQPQHF
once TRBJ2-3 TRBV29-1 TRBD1 TGCAGCGTATTACAGGGGAGCACAGATACGCAGTATTTT CSVLQGSTDTQYF
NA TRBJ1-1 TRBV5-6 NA TGTGCCAGCAGCTTGAGTAGCTCGAACACTGAAGCTTTCTTT CASSLSSSNTEAFF
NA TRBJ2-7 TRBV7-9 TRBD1 TGTGCCAGCAGCTGGGGACAGGGTTCCTACGAGCAGTACTTC CASSWGQGSYEQYF
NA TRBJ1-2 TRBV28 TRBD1 TGTGCCAGCAGCCCGTTGGCGGGACAGGGGGCCAGTGGCTACACCTTC CASSPLAGQGASGYTF
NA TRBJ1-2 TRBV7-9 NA TGTGCCAGCAGCTTAAAGGAGGGTGTGGTTCTCTATGGCTACACCTTC CASSLKEGVVLYGYTF
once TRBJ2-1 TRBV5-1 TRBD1 TGCGCCAGCAGCCAGGGGGCGCAAAGGAATGAGCAGTTCTTC CASSQGAQRNEQFF
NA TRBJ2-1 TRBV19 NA TGTGCCAGTAGTATAGTCGCCCGGGCCAGCTCCTACAATGAGCAGTTCTTC CASSIVARASSYNEQFF
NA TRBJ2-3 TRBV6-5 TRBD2 TGTGCCAGCAGTTCCCCGACTAGCGGGAGGGTAGATACGCAGTATTTT CASSSPTSGRVDTQYF
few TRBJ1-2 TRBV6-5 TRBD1 TGTGCCAGCAGTTACTCGGACAGGGACCTCTTC CASSYSDRDLF
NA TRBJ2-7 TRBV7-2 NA TGTGCCAGCAGCTCTGACAGAACCTACGAGCAGTACTTC CASSSDRTYEQYF
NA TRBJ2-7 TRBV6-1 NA TGTGCCAGCAGCACAGGGTACCCTACCTACGAGCAGTACTTC CASSTGYPTYEQYF
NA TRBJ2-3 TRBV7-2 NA TGTGCCAGCAGCCCACGACCGGTGCCGCAGTATTTT CASSPRPVPQYF
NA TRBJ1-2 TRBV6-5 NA TGTGCCAGCAGTCCCAGAGGGGTTTTCTATGGCTACACCTTC CASSPRGVFYGYTF
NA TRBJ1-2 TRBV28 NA TGTGCCAGCACCGCCTTGAGGGGCAGGGCGACGGACGGCTATGGCTACACCTTC CASTALRGRATDGYGYTF
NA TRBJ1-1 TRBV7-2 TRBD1 TGTGCCAGCAGCCGGAAAGGACAGGGGAACACTGAAGCTTTCTTT CASSRKGQGNTEAFF
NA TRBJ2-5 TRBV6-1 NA TGTGCCAGCAGTGGGGTAACCGGGGCGGCCCAAGAGACCCAGTACTTC CASSGVTGAAQETQYF
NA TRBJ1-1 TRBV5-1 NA TGCGCCAGCAGCTCGGACGGATCAATGAACACTGAAGCTTTCTTT CASSSDGSMNTEAFF
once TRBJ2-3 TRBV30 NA TGTGCCTGGAGTGTTGGGACCAGGCCATCAGATACGCAGTATTTT CAWSVGTRPSDTQYF
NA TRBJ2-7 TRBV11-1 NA TGTGCCAGCAACAATCGGGGGATGAACTACGAGCAGTACTTC CASNNRGMNYEQYF
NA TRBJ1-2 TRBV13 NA TGTGCCAGCAGCTTCGAAGGACGGCCGGACTATGGCTACACCTTC CASSFEGRPDYGYTF
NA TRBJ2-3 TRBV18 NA TGTGCCAGCTCAGACGGACGAACAGATACGCAGTATTTT CASSDGRTDTQYF
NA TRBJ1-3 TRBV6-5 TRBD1 TGTGCCAGCAGCCGACAGGGCAACTCTGGAAACACCATATATTTT CASSRQGNSGNTIYF
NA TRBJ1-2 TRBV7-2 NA TGTGCCAGCAGCCCGTCCGTAGAATATGGCTACACCTTC CASSPSVEYGYTF
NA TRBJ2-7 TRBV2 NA TGTGCCAGCAGTACTGATGGTATCCTATCCTACGAGCAGTACTTC CASSTDGILSYEQYF
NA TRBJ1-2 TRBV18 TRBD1 TGTGCCAGCTCGGCAAAGACAGGGGCTAACTATGGCTACACCTTC CASSAKTGANYGYTF
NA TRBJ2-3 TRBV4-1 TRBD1 TGCGCCAGCAGCCAAGGGGACGGCTGGGACAGTTATTTT CASSQGDGWDSYF
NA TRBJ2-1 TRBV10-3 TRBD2 TGTGCCATCAGTGACTCTAGCGGGGGGTTTGATGAGCAGTTCTTC CAISDSSGGFDEQFF
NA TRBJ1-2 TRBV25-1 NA TGTGCCAGCAGTGATCCGGGGCGAGGGGGCTACACCTTC CASSDPGRGGYTF
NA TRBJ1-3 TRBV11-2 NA TGTGCCAGCAGCTTAGATCAATGGGCTGCTGGAAACACCATATATTTT CASSLDQWAAGNTIYF
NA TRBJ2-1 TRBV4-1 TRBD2 TGCGCCAGCAGCCAACCGGGACTAGCGGGGGCCATCTCCTACAATGAGCAGTTCTTC CASSQPGLAGAISYNEQFF
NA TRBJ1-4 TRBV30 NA TGTGCCTGGAGCAAAAGTCTCACTAATGAAAAACTGTTTTTT CAWSKSLTNEKLFF
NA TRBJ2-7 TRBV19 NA TGTGCCAGTAGATCCAACCTGGAGCGGCCAATTGCCTACGAGCAGTACTTC CASRSNLERPIAYEQYF
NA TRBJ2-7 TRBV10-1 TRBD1 TGCGCCAGCAGGGCCGGACAGGGAGGATCCGAGCAGTACTTC CASRAGQGGSEQYF
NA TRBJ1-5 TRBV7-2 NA TGTGCCAGCAGCTTTTGGGACGGTTATAGCAATCAGCCCCAGCATTTT CASSFWDGYSNQPQHF
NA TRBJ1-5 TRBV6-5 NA TGTGCCAGCAGACCCGGACAGAGGAATCAGCCCCAGCATTTT CASRPGQRNQPQHF
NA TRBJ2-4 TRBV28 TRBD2 TGTGCCAGCAGTTTAAGGGCTAGCGGGGGTCAAAACATTCAGTACTTC CASSLRASGGQNIQYF